Listed here are 9 T cell receptor beta chains from one sample, sequenced in a study of post-analysis software for immune sequencing data. No antigen is known for these receptors. Unique molecular identifiers had been added to the TCR beta cDNA libraries. MiXCR, applied by TCRdb to the PCR reads, yields one record per CDR3 protein. The sample records about 500,000 distinct CDR3 sequences, around 40% being singletons. Study-wide findings and caveats: Several TRBV segments (TRBV5-6, TRBV5-1 and TRBV20-1 among them) occurred more frequently in patients than in controls.

The sequenced material came from blood. These receptors were obtained from a girl aged 5-17 years with multiple sclerosis.

V and J are TRBV7-3 and TRBJ2-3; a possible D gene is TRBD2 (6 bases). This CDR3 has 16 residues. V lost 0 bases, J lost 0 bases, and 10 bases lay in between. Germline V gene sequence: CDR1 SGHTA, CDR2 FQGTGA. The CDR3 loop is CASSLTGGSSTDTQYF. Written as DNA, the CDR3 is TGTGCCAGCAGCTTAACGGGGGGATCTAGCACAGATACGCAGTATTTT. The full variable domain, with the rest looked up from reference TRBV7-3 and TRBJ2-3, is GAGVSQTPSNKVTEKGKYVELRCDPISGHTALYWYRQSLGQGPEFLIYFQGTGAADDSGLPNDRFFAVRPEGSVSTLKIQRTERGDSAVYLCASSLTGGSSTDTQYFGPGTRLTVL.

This chain joins TRBV20-1 and TRBJ2-5, with D possibly TRBD2 on 7 matching bases. This CDR3 has 16 amino acids. V lost 2 bases, J lost 5 bases, and 21 bases lay in between. CDR1 DFQATT and CDR2 SNEGSKA come from the germline V gene (reference sequence). The CDR3 loop reads CSARMGGRETTETQYF. The CDR3 nucleotides are TGCAGTGCTAGAATGGGGGGGCGCGAAACTACGGAGACCCAGTACTTC.

The chain couples TRBV2 to TRBJ2-5; TRBD2 matches at 12 bases. From germline, CDR1 is SNHLY and CDR2 FYNNEI. The junction had 7 bases not matched to a gene; V was cut back by 6 bases and J by 11 bases. The CDR3 has 13 residues. CDR3 DNA sequence: TGTGCCAGCAGGGGACTAGCGGGTACTCAGCAGTACTTC. Its protein is CASRGLAGTQQYF.

The rearrangement links TRBV28 to TRBJ2-5; D might be TRBD1 (5 bases). This CDR3 contains 12 residues. Trimming removed 6 bases from V and 5 bases from J, with 10 bases in between. CDR1 and CDR2 (germline): MDHEN, SYDVKM. CDR3 coding DNA: TGTGCCAGCAGCTCTAAGGGGGAGACCCAGTACTTC. This translates into CASSSKGETQYF.

V gene TRBV28 combines with J gene TRBJ1-1; D unresolved. Trimming took 3 bases from V and 2 from J, leaving 13 bases between them. This CDR3 has 15 residues. Germline CDR1 MDHEN, CDR2 SYDVKM. The CDR3 sequence: CASSLGLRFNTEAFF. The CDR3 DNA reads TGTGCCAGCAGTTTGGGTCTCAGGTTTAACACTGAAGCTTTCTTT.

V usage is TRBV5-1 and J usage is TRBJ2-7, with D possibly called TRBD1 or TRBD2 (5 bases each). The DNA end is a closer match to TRBJ2-5, so the J assignment may be wrong. CDR1 and CDR2 (germline): SGHRS, YFSETQ. The CDR3 covers 17 residues. CDR3 residues: CASSFEGPTSVSETQYF. In DNA form, the CDR3 reads TGCGCCAGCAGCTTTGAGGGGCCCACATCAGTATCAGAGACCCAGTACTTC.

V usage is TRBV6-5 and J usage is TRBJ1-2; no clear D. CDR3 length: 15 residues. V lost 7 bases, J lost 0 bases, and 15 bases lay in between. Germline V gene lookup returns CDR1 MNHEY and CDR2 SVGAGI. In DNA form, the CDR3 reads TGTGCCAGCACAATTAGGGCCGGGACTAACTATGGCTACACCTTC. As protein: CASTIRAGTNYGYTF.

This clonotype appeared a single time. The junction departs from the called germline gene at one end, perhaps through a read error. The rearrangement joins TRBV27 to TRBJ1-6; D gene ambiguous. The CDR3 length is 16 residues. Per germline, CDR1 MNHEY and CDR2 SMNVEV (reference sequence). CDR3 nucleotides: TGTGCCAGCAGACCCTCGGGGTACTCCTATGATTCACCCCGCCACTTT. Amino acid sequence: CASRPSGYSYDSPRHF.

This clonotype occurred a few times. The chain has TRBV20-1 and TRBJ2-4; 8 bases fit TRBD2. The J call could be wrong; TRBJ2-7 is a better fit for the DNA end. The CDR3 runs to 15 residues. Germline CDR1 reads DFQATT; CDR2 reads SNEGSKA (reference sequence). CDR3 DNA sequence: TGCAGTGCTAGAGATCCCGCGGGGGGAAAATACGAGCAGTACTTC. It encodes CSARDPAGGKYEQYF.